What follows are 5 T cell receptor beta chains derived from one specimen sequenced in a study of blood T cell repertoires in COVID-19. Sequenced by immunoSEQ multiplex PCR; TCRdb stores in-frame clones only, minus some. The data show 35,000 to 45,000 clones, 89% seen once. Sequencing was carried out using peripheral blood. Receptor source: a human donor in a cohort sampled during active COVID-19.

V gene TRBV19 combines with J gene TRBJ2-2; D ambiguous. The germline gives CDR1 LNHDA, CDR2 SQIVND (reference sequence). With 8 bases removed from V and 6 bases from J, the gap between germline ends came to 4 bases. The CDR3 is 10 residues long. For the CDR3, the DNA is TGTGCCAGTTTCGCCGGGGAGCTGTTTTTT. As protein: CASFAGELFF.

The chain employs TRBV9 and TRBJ1-6; 7 bases agree with TRBD1. V lost 0 bases to trimming and J lost 10 bases; unmatched junction nucleotides: 4. Looked up from germline, CDR1 is SGDLS and CDR2 is YYNGEE. The CDR3 sequence is 14 residues long. The CDR3 protein is CASSVGQGGSPLHF. The CDR3 bases are TGTGCCAGCAGCGTAGGTCAGGGGGGATCACCCCTCCACTTT. The full variable domain, completed using reference TRBV9 and TRBJ1-6, is DSGVTQTPKHLITATGQRVTLRCSPRSGDLSVYWYQQSLDQGLQFLIQYYNGEERAKGNILERFSAQQFPDLHSELNLSSLELGDSALYFCASSVGQGGSPLHFGNGTRLTVT.

The chain is built from TRBV10-1 and TRBJ2-3, with 9 bases aligning to TRBD2. This CDR3 has 14 amino acids. V gave up 5 bases and J gave up 1 base; unmatched junction bases: 1. Germline CDR1 is WNHNN and CDR2 is SYGVQD (reference sequence). DNA for the CDR3: TGCGCCAGCAGTTCTAGCGGGGGCACAGATACGCAGTATTTT. This encodes CASSSSGGTDTQYF.

This chain joins TRBV24-1 and TRBJ2-3, with 10 bases that match TRBD1. CDR3 length: 16 amino acids. After removal of 3 bases from V and 3 bases from J, the junction contained 5 bases not matched to a gene. Per the germline V gene, CDR1 is KGHDR and CDR2 is SFDVKD. The CDR3 nucleotides read TGTGCCACCAGTGATCCGGGACAGGGGATAACAGATACGCAGTATTTT. It specifies CATSDPGQGITDTQYF.

V gene TRBV6-2 or TRBV6-3 combines with J gene TRBJ2-1; D is possibly TRBD2 (5 bases). The germline gives CDR1 MNHEY, CDR2 SVGEGT. The V end was cut by 2 bases, the J end by 0 bases, with 8 bases between. This CDR3 region has 15 residues. This CDR3 reads CASSYQRNSYNEQFF. The CDR3 DNA sequence: TGTGCCAGCAGTTACCAGCGGAACTCCTACAATGAGCAGTTCTTC.